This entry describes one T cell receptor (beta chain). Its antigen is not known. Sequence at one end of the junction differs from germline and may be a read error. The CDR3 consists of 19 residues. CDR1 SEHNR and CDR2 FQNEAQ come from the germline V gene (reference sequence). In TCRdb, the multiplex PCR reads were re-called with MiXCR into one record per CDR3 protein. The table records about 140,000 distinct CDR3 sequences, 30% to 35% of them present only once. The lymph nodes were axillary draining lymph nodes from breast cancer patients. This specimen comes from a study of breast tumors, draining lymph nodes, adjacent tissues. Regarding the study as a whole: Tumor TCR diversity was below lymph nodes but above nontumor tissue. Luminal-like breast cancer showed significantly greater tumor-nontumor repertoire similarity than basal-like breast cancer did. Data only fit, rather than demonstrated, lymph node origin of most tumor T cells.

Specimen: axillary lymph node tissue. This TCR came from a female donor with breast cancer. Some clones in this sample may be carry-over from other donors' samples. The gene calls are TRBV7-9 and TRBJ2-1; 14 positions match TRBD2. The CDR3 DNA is TGTGCCAGCAGCAAAGGACTAGCGGGGGGCAGGAGCTCCCACAATGAGCAGTTCTTC. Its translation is CASSKGLAGGRSSHNEQFF. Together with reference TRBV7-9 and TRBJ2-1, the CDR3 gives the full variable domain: DTGVSQNPRHKITKRGQNVTFRCDPISEHNRLYWYRQTLGQGPEFLTYFQNEAQLEKSRLLSDRFSAERPKGSFSTLEIQRTEQGDSAMYLCASSKGLAGGRSSHNEQFFGPGTRLTVL.